Each of the 6 T cell receptor beta chains below was sequenced from the same sample in a study of blood T cell repertoires in COVID-19. Some clones are missing from TCRdb's copy, which holds only in-frame ones; the method was immunoSEQ multiplex PCR. This table holds some 140,000 clones, about four fifths found once. Input material: PBMCs or T cells enriched from blood (not recorded which). The origin of the receptors is a man aged 35-49 years with acute COVID-19.

The rearrangement joins TRBV24-1 to TRBJ2-2; TRBD1 might be the D (6 bases). Germline assignment: CDR1 KGHDR and CDR2 SFDVKD. V shed 7 bases and J shed 6 bases, with 11 bases lying between them. The CDR3 is made up of 13 amino acids. Here the CDR3 DNA reads TGTGCCACCAGGGACAGCCTAGCCGGGGAGCTGTTTTTT. Protein product: CATRDSLAGELFF.

The gene calls are TRBV7-8 and TRBJ2-3; the match to TRBD2 covers 9 bases. Germline V gene data show CDR1 as SGHVS and CDR2 as FQNEAQ. V trimming: 1 base; J trimming: 6 bases; junction bases outside the gene matches: 8. CDR3 size: 16 residues. In DNA, the CDR3 is TGTGCCAGCAGCTTAGTCGCGGGAGGGCCGGTTGATACGCAGTATTTT. This translates into CASSLVAGGPVDTQYF.

The gene calls are TRBV4-1 and TRBJ2-1; TRBD2 might be the D (7 bases). V gave up 1 base and J gave up 6 bases, with 25 bases separating them. CDR3 length equals 19 residues. Germline V CDR1 and CDR2: MGHRA, YSYEKL. The CDR3 region is CASSQGTVTRVRGPNEQFF. The CDR3 DNA reads as TGCGCCAGCAGCCAAGGTACTGTGACACGTGTGCGGGGGCCCAATGAGCAGTTCTTC.

The V call is TRBV2, the J call TRBJ2-3; 9 bases agree with TRBD2. CDR3 length: 14 residues. Germline lookup yields CDR1 SNHLY and CDR2 FYNNEI. J gave up 0 bases and V 9 bases, and 4 bases lay outside the gene matches. The CDR3 DNA reads TGTGCCAGAAGACTAGCGGTTAGCACAGATACGCAGTATTTT. Translating it yields CARRLAVSTDTQYF.

This clone has just a few counts. The V and J genes are TRBV6-2 or TRBV6-3 and TRBJ2-7; D is perhaps TRBD2 (6 bases). Germline V gene lookup returns CDR1 MNHEY and CDR2 SVGEGT. Trimming left V 2 bases short and J 3 bases short, with 11 bases between. The CDR3 is 14 residues long. The CDR3 protein is CASSYVAGSYEQYF. The CDR3 DNA reads as TGTGCCAGCAGTTACGTTGCGGGGAGCTACGAGCAGTACTTC.

The chain has TRBV3-1 (or the pseudogene TRBV3-2) and TRBJ2-1, with D hard to call. The CDR3 runs to 14 residues. Trimming took off 0 bases at V and 4 bases at J, with 7 bases between the two ends. Germline lookup yields CDR1 LGHDT and CDR2 YNNKEL (reference sequence). The CDR3 nucleotides are TGTGCCAGCAGCCAAGATCGAACTTACAATGAGCAGTTCTTC. Its translation is CASSQDRTYNEQFF.